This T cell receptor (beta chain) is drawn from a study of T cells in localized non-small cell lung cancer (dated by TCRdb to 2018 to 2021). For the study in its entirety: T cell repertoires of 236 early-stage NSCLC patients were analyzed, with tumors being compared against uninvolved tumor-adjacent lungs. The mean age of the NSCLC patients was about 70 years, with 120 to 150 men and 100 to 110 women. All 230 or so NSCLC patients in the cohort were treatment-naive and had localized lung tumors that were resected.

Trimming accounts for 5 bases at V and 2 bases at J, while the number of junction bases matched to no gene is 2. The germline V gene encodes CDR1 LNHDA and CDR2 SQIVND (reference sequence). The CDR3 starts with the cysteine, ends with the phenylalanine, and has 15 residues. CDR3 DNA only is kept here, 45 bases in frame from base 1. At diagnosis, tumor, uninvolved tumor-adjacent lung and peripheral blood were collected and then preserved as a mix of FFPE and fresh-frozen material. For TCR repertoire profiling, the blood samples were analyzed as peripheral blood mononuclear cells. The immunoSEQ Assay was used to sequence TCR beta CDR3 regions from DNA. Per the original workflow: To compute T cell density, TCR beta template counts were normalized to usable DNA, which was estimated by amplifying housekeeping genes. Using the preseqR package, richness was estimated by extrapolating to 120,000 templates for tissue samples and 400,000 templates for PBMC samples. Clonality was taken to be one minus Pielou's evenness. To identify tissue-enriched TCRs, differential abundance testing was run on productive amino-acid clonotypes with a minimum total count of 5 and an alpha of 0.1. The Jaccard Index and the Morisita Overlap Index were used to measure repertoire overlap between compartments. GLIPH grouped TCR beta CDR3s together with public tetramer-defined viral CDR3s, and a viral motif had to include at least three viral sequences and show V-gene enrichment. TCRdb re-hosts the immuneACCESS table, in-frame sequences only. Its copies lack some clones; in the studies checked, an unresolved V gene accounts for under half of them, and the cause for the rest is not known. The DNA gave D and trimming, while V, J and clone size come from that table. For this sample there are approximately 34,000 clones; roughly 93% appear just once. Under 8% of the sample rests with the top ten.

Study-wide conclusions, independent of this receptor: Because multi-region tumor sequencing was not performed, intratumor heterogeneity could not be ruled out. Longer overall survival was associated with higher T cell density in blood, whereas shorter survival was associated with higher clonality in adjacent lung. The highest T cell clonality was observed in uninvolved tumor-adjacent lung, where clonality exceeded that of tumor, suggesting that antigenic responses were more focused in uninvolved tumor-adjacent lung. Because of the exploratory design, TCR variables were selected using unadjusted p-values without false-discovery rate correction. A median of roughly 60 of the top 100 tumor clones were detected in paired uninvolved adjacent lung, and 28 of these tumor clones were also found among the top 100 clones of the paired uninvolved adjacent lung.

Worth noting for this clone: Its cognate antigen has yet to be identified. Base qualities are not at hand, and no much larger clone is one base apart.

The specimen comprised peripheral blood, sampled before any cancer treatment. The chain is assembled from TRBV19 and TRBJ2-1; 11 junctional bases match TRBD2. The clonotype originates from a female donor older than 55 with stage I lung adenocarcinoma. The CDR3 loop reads CASSFSGGAYNEQFF. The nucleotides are TGTGCCAGTAGTTTTAGCGGGGGGGCCTACAATGAGCAGTTCTTC.